Presented here are 7 T cell receptor beta chains from one specimen sequenced in a study of cytomegalovirus exposure and HLA in healthy donors. This PCR relied on a set of 60 Vbeta primers and 13 Jbeta primers. This table comes from immunoSEQ multiplex PCR, and its TCRdb copy is limited to in-frame clones, with some not included. The sample has 200,000 to 300,000 clones, roughly 81% seen once. Sequencing was carried out using PBMCs. All receptors derive from a woman aged 40 to 50 in good health and CMV-seropositive.

The J gene is TRBJ2-1, the V gene TRBV27; no clear D. Trimming left V 6 bases short and J 7 bases short, with 13 bases between. This CDR3 comprises 13 residues. Germline loops: CDR1 MNHEY, CDR2 SMNVEV (reference sequence). CDR3 residues: CASRRPYWNEQFF. The CDR3 coding sequence is TGTGCCAGCAGGCGGCCCTACTGGAATGAGCAGTTCTTC.

Remarks on this clone: The junction shows a germline mismatch at one end, possibly a read error. The chain recombines TRBV7-8 with TRBJ2-6; a weak D match, TRBD2 (6 bases). Looked up from germline, CDR1 is SGHVS and CDR2 is FQNEAQ. CDR3 length equals 19 residues. This CDR3 is CASSLAPIARDSGANGLTF. CDR3 DNA sequence: TGTGCCAGCAGCTTAGCCCCTATCGCCCGGGACTCTGGGGCCAACGGCCTGACTTTC.

The rearrangement joins TRBV29-1 to TRBJ2-1; maybe TRBD2 (5 bases). Trimming took off 4 bases at V and 1 base at J, with 5 bases between the two ends. This CDR3 contains 12 residues. Germline V gene lookup returns CDR1 SQVTM and CDR2 ANQGSEA. This CDR3 reads CSVGTSYNEQFF. CDR3 bases: TGCAGCGTTGGGACTTCCTACAATGAGCAGTTCTTC.

The J gene is TRBJ1-2, the V gene TRBV23-1; D is unclear. TRBV23-1 falls under the ORF class, with uncertain function. This CDR3 has 15 amino acids. V shed 3 bases and J shed 2 bases, with 13 bases lying between them. The CDR3 region has the DNA TGCGCCAGCAGTCATACACCGCCGCCCAACTATGGCTACACCTTC. This encodes CASSHTPPPNYGYTF.

V and J are TRBV5-4 and TRBJ2-2, with 12 bases lining up with TRBD2. Per the germline V gene, CDR1 is SGHNT and CDR2 is YYREEE (reference sequence). Trimming removed 0 bases from V and 4 bases from J; junction bases left unmatched: 4. This CDR3 region has 17 residues. The CDR3 region has the DNA TGTGCCAGCAGCTTGGGACTAGCGGGAGCTATCACCGGGGAGCTGTTTTTT. This sequence encodes CASSLGLAGAITGELFF.

The chain joins TRBV7-2 to TRBJ2-1; 12 positions agree with TRBD2. The trim removed 5 bases at V and 3 bases at J, leaving 5 bases unmatched. There are 16 residues in the CDR3. Germline values: CDR1 SGHTA, CDR2 FQGNSA. This CDR3 is CASSQGLAGSYNEQFF. Written as DNA, the CDR3 is TGTGCCAGCAGCCAAGGACTAGCGGGAAGCTACAATGAGCAGTTCTTC. Filled out from reference TRBV7-2 and TRBJ2-1, the complete variable domain reads GAGVSQSPSNKVTEKGKDVELRCDPISGHTALYWYRQSLGQGLEFLIYFQGNSAPDKSGLPSDRFSAERTGGSVSTLTIQRTQQEDSAVYLCASSQGLAGSYNEQFFGPGTRLTVL.

V is TRBV12-5 and J is TRBJ2-1, with TRBD2 matching over 7 bases. From germline, CDR1 is LGHNT and CDR2 FRNRAP. The ends lost 6 bases at V and 4 bases at J; junction bases unmatched: 9. The CDR3 loop spans 15 amino acids. CDR3 nucleotide sequence: TGTGCTAGTGGGCGGGGGTGGGAGGCTTACAATGAGCAGTTCTTC. Protein sequence: CASGRGWEAYNEQFF.